Following are 5 T cell receptor beta chains from one sample sequenced in a study of cytomegalovirus exposure and HLA in healthy donors. The PCR made use of 60 Vbeta and 13 Jbeta primers. Profiled with immunoSEQ multiplex PCR; TCRdb holds only in-frame clones, not every one. The table has about 130,000 clones, more than 80% seen once. Sequenced: PBMCs. All receptors derive from a male donor in good health and CMV-seronegative.

The rearrangement joins TRBV15 to TRBJ1-2, with 7 positions matching TRBD1. From germline, CDR1 is LNHNV and CDR2 YYDKDF (reference sequence). This CDR3 has 14 amino acids. Losses at the gene ends were 3 bases for V and 2 bases for J; bases not matched to a gene: 3. CDR3 protein: CATSRADRNYGYTF. The CDR3 coding sequence is TGTGCCACCAGCAGGGCGGACAGGAACTATGGCTACACCTTC. The full variable domain, rest sourced from reference TRBV15 and TRBJ1-2, is DAMVIQNPRYQVTQFGKPVTLSCSQTLNHNVMYWYQQKSSQAPKLLFHYYDKDFNNEADTPDNFQSRRPNTSFCFLDIRSPGLGDTAMYLCATSRADRNYGYTFGSGTRLTVV.

The chain employs TRBV13 and TRBJ1-1; the D gene is possibly TRBD1 (5 bases). V was shortened by 5 bases and J by 4 bases, with 14 bases between the two germline ends. This CDR3 spans 14 amino acids. CDR1 is PRHDT and CDR2 is FYEKMQ in the germline V gene (reference sequence). In DNA, the CDR3 is TGTGCCAGCAGCCCTAGGCAGGGTACCACTGAAGCTTTCTTT. Its protein product is CASSPRQGTTEAFF.

Points on this clone: The junction departs from the called germline gene at one end, perhaps through a read error. The chain carries TRBV7-9 and TRBJ1-5, with 7 bases that match TRBD1. Germline assignment: CDR1 SEHNR and CDR2 FQNEAQ (reference sequence). The CDR3 has 15 residues. CDR3 loop: CSSSPGTAYNQPQHF. The CDR3 region has the DNA TGTTCCAGCAGCCCCGGGACAGCGTACAATCAGCCCCAGCATTTT. Looking up the rest from reference TRBV7-9 and TRBJ1-5 gives the full variable domain: DTGVSQNPRHKITKRGQNVTFRCDPISEHNRLYWYRQTLGQGPEFLTYFQNEAQLEKSRLLSDRFSAERPKGSFSTLEIQRTEQGDSAMYLCSSSPGTAYNQPQHFGDGTRLSIL.

The rearrangement links TRBV5-4 to TRBJ1-1; D call uncertain. Trimming left V 4 bases short and J 4 bases short, with 17 bases between. There are 15 residues in the CDR3. Germline V gives CDR1 SGHNT, CDR2 YYREEE (reference sequence). This CDR3 is CASSPSRGGGTEAFF. The CDR3 DNA is TGTGCCAGCAGCCCGAGTCGAGGCGGTGGCACTGAAGCTTTCTTT.

The chain uses TRBV6-1 and TRBJ2-3, with a tentative D call TRBD2 (5 bases). The germline gives CDR1 MNHNS, CDR2 SASEGT. The CDR3 covers 12 residues. V was pared by 7 bases and J by 3 bases, with 8 bases between. In nucleotides, the CDR3 is TGTGCCAGCACGGGAACTACAGATACGCAGTATTTT. Translation gives CASTGTTDTQYF.